Listed below are T cell receptor beta chains from one sample, sequenced in a study of blood T cell repertoires in COVID-19. Repertoires were generated with immunoSEQ multiplex PCR, while TCRdb's copy carries only in-frame clones and drops some. The data show about 220,000 clones, roughly 80% seen once. Sequenced sample: PBMCs or T cells enriched from blood (not recorded which). Source of these receptors: a woman between 40 and 50 years old with acute COVID-19. The CDR3 runs from the conserved cysteine through the conserved F or W. D genes are given only for firm matches. Part of the rows lack a size; the others show once, few, many or a class for expanded clones.

J | V | size | D | DNA | CDR3
TRBJ1-6 | TRBV23-1 | . | . | TGCGCCAGCAGTCCGGGTTCACCCCTCCACTTT | CASSPGSPLHF
TRBJ2-4 | TRBV14 | . | . | TGTGCCAGCAGCCACACAAACGGGAACATTCAGTACTTC | CASSHTNGNIQYF
TRBJ1-4 | TRBV15 | . | TRBD1 | TGTGCCACCAGCAGAGATGGGACAGGGGGTAATGAAAAACTGTTTTTT | CATSRDGTGGNEKLFF
TRBJ1-5 | TRBV14 | . | TRBD1 | TGTGCCAGCAGCCAAGTAGGGTCAGGGGGTGAGGAAAGCAATCAGCCCCAGCATTTT | CASSQVGSGGEESNQPQHF
TRBJ2-6 | TRBV11-2 | . | . | TGTGCCAGCAGCTTAGGGGCCGGGGCCAACGTCCTGACTTTC | CASSLGAGANVLTF
TRBJ1-2 | TRBV7-2 | . | . | TGTGCCAGCAGCTTAGATCCAGGGGACTATGGCTACACCTTC | CASSLDPGDYGYTF
TRBJ1-2 | TRBV7-8 | few | TRBD1 | TGTGCCAGCAGCTTAGGGACAGGGGACAACTATGGCTACACCTTC | CASSLGTGDNYGYTF
TRBJ1-5 | TRBV4-1 | . | TRBD1 | TGCGCCAGCAGCCAAGACCCAACCGGGACAGGCAATCAGCCCCAGCATTTT | CASSQDPTGTGNQPQHF
TRBJ2-3 | TRBV10-2 | once | TRBD2 | TGCGCCAGCAGTCCTAGCGGAGGCACAGATACGCAGTATTTT | CASSPSGGTDTQYF
TRBJ2-7 | TRBV5-1 | . | TRBD1 | TGCGCCACGGGGGCAGGGGGCTCAGGCGAGCAGTACTTC | CATGAGGSGEQYF
TRBJ1-1 | TRBV4-3 | . | . | TGCGCCAGCAGCCAAGATCTAGCGGGGGAAACTAACACTGAAGCTTTCTTT | CASSQDLAGETNTEAFF
TRBJ2-3 | TRBV14 | . | TRBD2 | TGTGCCAGCAGCCAAGATCGGACTAGCGGACCTCCTGGCACAGATACGCAGTATTTT | CASSQDRTSGPPGTDTQYF
TRBJ1-3 | TRBV7-6 | . | . | TGTGCCAGCAGCACTCCCGCCAGGGACTCTGGAAACACCATATATTTT | CASSTPARDSGNTIYF
TRBJ2-1 | TRBV11-3 | . | TRBD2 | TGTGCCAGCAGCTTAGGTCGCGGGAGGATCCCCTACAATGAGCAGTTCTTC | CASSLGRGRIPYNEQFF
TRBJ1-6 | TRBV14 | . | . | TGTGCCAGCAGCTATCAGGGGTTTGGGTCACCCCTCCACTTT | CASSYQGFGSPLHF
TRBJ2-2 | TRBV4-3 | . | . | TGCGCCAGCAGCCAGATACTAGCAAACACCGGGGAGCTGTTTTTT | CASSQILANTGELFF
TRBJ1-4 | TRBV5-1 | . | TRBD1 | TGCGCCAGCAAGGGACAGGATAATGAAAAACTGTTTTTT | CASKGQDNEKLFF
TRBJ2-5 | TRBV24-1 | . | . | TGTGCCACCAGTGATTTAAAGAACAGTGGAGAGACCCAGTACTTC | CATSDLKNSGETQYF
TRBJ1-1 | TRBV29-1 | few | . | TGCAGCGTAAATCAGGGGAGCACTGAAGCTTTCTTT | CSVNQGSTEAFF
TRBJ1-2 | TRBV24-1 | . | . | TGTGCCACCAGTGATGTTGGGACACGCCGAGAGGGCTACACCTTC | CATSDVGTRREGYTF
TRBJ2-1 | TRBV6-5 | . | . | TGTGCCAGCAGTTTGCGGGGGCGAAGGTCCTACAATGAGCAGTTCTTC | CASSLRGRRSYNEQFF
TRBJ2-3 | TRBV7-2 | . | . | TGTGCCAGCAGCTTGCAGAACACAGATACGCAGTATTTT | CASSLQNTDTQYF
TRBJ2-5 | TRBV20-1 | . | . | TGCAGTGCTAGTGGGCAGGGGGAGACCCAGTACTTC | CSASGQGETQYF
TRBJ1-5 | TRBV15 | once | TRBD1 | TGTGCCACCAGCAGAGATAGGGGGCCCGGTCAGCCCCAGCATTTT | CATSRDRGPGQPQHF
TRBJ1-1 | TRBV18 | . | TRBD1 | TGTGCCAGCTCCCCGGGGCAGGGGGGAGCTTTCTTT | CASSPGQGGAFF
TRBJ2-1 | TRBV29-1 | few | TRBD2 | TGCAGCGTTCCGGCGGGGGGGACAAGGACTAATGAGCAGTTCTTC | CSVPAGGTRTNEQFF
TRBJ1-3 | TRBV7-2 | . | . | TGTGCCAGCAGCTTAGCGGTGACAGGAGGAAACACCATATATTTT | CASSLAVTGGNTIYF
TRBJ2-7 | TRBV29-1 | few | . | TGCAGCGTTGAATCCCCGTCCAGGACAAACGAGCAGTACTTC | CSVESPSRTNEQYF
TRBJ1-4 | TRBV15 | many | . | TGTGCCACCAGCAGAATATCCGGGGGGCTACGGGAAAAACTGTTTTTT | CATSRISGGLREKLFF
TRBJ2-1 | TRBV9 | . | . | TGTGCCAGCAGCGTAAGCCTAGTCCCCAACAATGAGCAGTTCTTC | CASSVSLVPNNEQFF
TRBJ1-1 | TRBV11-2 | . | . | TGTGCCAGCAGCTTAGTATCGGGAGGCACTGAAGCTTTCTTT | CASSLVSGGTEAFF
TRBJ2-3 | TRBV2 | . | TRBD2 | TGTGCCAGCAGCAGGACTAGCTCTAGCACAGATACGCAGTATTTT | CASSRTSSSTDTQYF
TRBJ2-2 | TRBV11-2 | . | TRBD2 | TGTGCCAGCAGCTTACGCCTAGCGGGATTCACCGGGGAGCTGTTTTTT | CASSLRLAGFTGELFF
TRBJ2-7 | TRBV2 | . | TRBD2 | TGTGCCAGCAGTCCTTTGAAGGGACTAAGCTCCTACGAGCAGTACTTC | CASSPLKGLSSYEQYF
TRBJ2-2 | TRBV6-5 | . | TRBD2 | TGTGCCAGCAGTTACGTAGCGGGAGCCGGGGAGCTGTTTTTT | CASSYVAGAGELFF
TRBJ1-1 | TRBV30 | . | . | TGTGCCTGGAGCGCTTCGGGGGGGGGAGCTTTCTTT | CAWSASGGGAFF
TRBJ1-1 | TRBV6-5 | . | TRBD1 | TGTGCCAGCAGTTACGGGCAGGGGGGAACTGAAGCTTTCTTT | CASSYGQGGTEAFF
TRBJ2-5 | TRBV11-2 | . | TRBD2 | TGTGCCAGCAGCCCCACGGTGACTAGCGGGACGGGGACCCAGTACTTC | CASSPTVTSGTGTQYF
TRBJ1-6 | TRBV30 | . | . | TGTGCCTGGAGTAGGGGACACCAGACCTATAATTCACCCCTCCACTTT | CAWSRGHQTYNSPLHF
TRBJ2-5 | TRBV4-1 | . | . | TGCGCCAGCAGCCAGATTGCGTCGCTAACCCAAGAGACCCAGTACTTC | CASSQIASLTQETQYF
TRBJ1-2 | TRBV2 | . | . | TGTGCCAGCGGCAGGACAGAAGATACTGGCTACACCTTC | CASGRTEDTGYTF
TRBJ2-1 | TRBV4-3 | many | TRBD2 | TGCGCCAGCAGCCAAGACACTAGCGGGGGTTACAATGAGCAGTTCTTC | CASSQDTSGGYNEQFF
TRBJ2-7 | TRBV5-1 | . | TRBD2 | TGCGCCAGCACGCCCTCACTGACTAGCCCCGGCGAGCAGTACTTC | CASTPSLTSPGEQYF
TRBJ2-5 | TRBV6-2/TRBV6-3 | . | . | TGTGCCAGCAGTTACGATGCTAGAGGCCAAGAGACCCAGTACTTC | CASSYDARGQETQYF
TRBJ1-2 | TRBV5-6 | few | TRBD1 | TGTGCCAGCAGCCCTTCATTGACAGGGGACTATGGCTACACCTTC | CASSPSLTGDYGYTF
TRBJ1-5 | TRBV7-2 | . | . | TGTGCCAGCAGCCCCGCGAATCAGCCCCAGCATTTT | CASSPANQPQHF
TRBJ2-7 | TRBV3-1/TRBV3-2 | . | . | TGTGCCAGCAGCCAAGCCTCTGGCAGCTACGAGCAGTACTTC | CASSQASGSYEQYF
TRBJ1-1 | TRBV6-5 | . | . | TGTGCCAGCAGTTCGATTGAGGTGACCAAGGCTTTCTTT | CASSSIEVTKAFF
TRBJ1-5 | TRBV5-1 | . | . | TGCGCCAGCAAGGGGGGGGGTCAGCCCCAGCATTTT | CASKGGGQPQHF
TRBJ2-2 | TRBV9 | . | . | TGTGCCAGCAGCCCCGACGGTCCTAGTCTTAGAACCGGGGAGCTGTTTTTT | CASSPDGPSLRTGELFF
TRBJ1-4 | TRBV3-1/TRBV3-2 | . | . | TGTGCCAGCAGCCAAGGAGGGGGTAATGAAAAACTGTTTTTT | CASSQGGGNEKLFF
TRBJ2-5 | TRBV30 | once | . | TGTGCCTGGAGTCTGGGGGCATGGGAGACCCAGTACTTC | CAWSLGAWETQYF